Following are 12 T cell receptor beta chains from one sample sequenced in a study of blood T cell repertoires in COVID-19. The assay was immunoSEQ multiplex PCR, and TCRdb's table has in-frame clones only and misses some. The table lists 150,000 or so clones, approximately 86% of them singletons. The sequencing sample was made of peripheral blood. The receptors were gathered from a woman between 70 and 85 years old with acute or convalescent COVID-19.

The chain is built from TRBV27 and TRBJ1-5; 8 positions match TRBD1. CDR1 and CDR2 (germline): MNHEY, SMNVEV (reference sequence). The CDR3 spans 15 residues. V lost 5 bases to trimming and J lost 5 bases; unmatched junction nucleotides: 8. CDR3 protein: CASSPRTGKDQPQHF. Here the CDR3 DNA reads TGTGCCAGCAGTCCCCGGACAGGGAAGGATCAGCCCCAGCATTTT.

The chain joins TRBV28 to TRBJ1-5; TRBD1 matches at 8 bases. Germline V gene lookup returns CDR1 MDHEN and CDR2 SYDVKM. This CDR3 spans 16 amino acids. The trim removed 1 base at V and 5 bases at J, leaving 7 bases unmatched. The CDR3 bases are TGTGCCAGCAGTTTATTGGGAGACAGGGGCGATCAGCCCCAGCATTTT. Its protein is CASSLLGDRGDQPQHF.

This chain connects TRBV7-9 to TRBJ1-6; 7 bases align to TRBD1. Trimming cost V 1 base and J 9 bases; bases outside gene matches: 3. Germline V gene sequence: CDR1 SEHNR, CDR2 FQNEAQ (reference sequence). The CDR3 has 14 residues. CDR3 nucleotide sequence: TGTGCCAGCAGCTTAGGAGGGGGCGGTTCACCCCTCCACTTT. It yields the protein CASSLGGGGSPLHF.

The V and J genes are TRBV3-1 (or the pseudogene TRBV3-2) and TRBJ2-7; 8 nucleotides agree with TRBD2. Germline V gene lookup returns CDR1 LGHDT and CDR2 YNNKEL (reference sequence). The ends lost 1 base at V and 3 bases at J; junction bases unmatched: 5. The length of the CDR3 is 15 residues. The CDR3, as DNA: TGTGCCAGCAGCCAAGGTCCGGGGGGGCTCTACGAGCAGTACTTC. Translating gives CASSQGPGGLYEQYF.

This clone has just a few counts. This chain joins TRBV13 and TRBJ2-7; a weak D match, TRBD1 (5 bases). The CDR3 covers 13 residues. Looked up from germline, CDR1 is PRHDT and CDR2 is FYEKMQ (reference sequence). V gave up 6 bases and J gave up 4 bases, with 13 bases separating them. DNA of the CDR3: TGTGCCAGCAGTAGACGGCAGGGTTACGAGCAGTACTTC. This translates into CASSRRQGYEQYF.

The chain links TRBV12-3 or TRBV12-4 to TRBJ1-2; D is uncertain. This CDR3 has 13 amino acids. V gave up 5 bases and J gave up 5 bases, with 12 bases separating them. The CDR3 DNA sequence: TGTGCCAGCAGTCCAACAGTAAAATATGGCTACACCTTC. Translating gives CASSPTVKYGYTF.

The V gene is TRBV4-2, the J gene TRBJ2-6, with TRBD2 matching over 11 bases. The CDR3 covers 18 residues. CDR1 and CDR2 from the germline V gene are LGHNA and YNFKEQ. The trim removed 1 base at V and 3 bases at J, leaving 5 bases unmatched. The CDR3 loop is CASSQVSGGAFGANVLTF. The CDR3 bases are TGTGCCAGCAGCCAAGTTAGCGGGGGGGCCTTTGGGGCCAACGTCCTGACTTTC.

V is TRBV3-1 (or the pseudogene TRBV3-2) and J is TRBJ1-4, with D possibly being TRBD1 (5 bases). The ends were cut back, 8 bases at V and 8 bases at J, with 21 bases in the middle. CDR3 length: 15 amino acids. The V gene's germline CDR1 is LGHDT and CDR2 YNNKEL (reference sequence). CDR3 sequence reads: CASWGGTLPGEKLFF. DNA for the CDR3: TGTGCCAGCTGGGGGGGGACCCTCCCTGGGGAAAAACTGTTTTTT.

The chain carries TRBV11-3 and TRBJ1-2; D not resolved. V was trimmed by 6 bases and J by 8 bases, leaving 19 bases between them. The CDR3 loop spans 14 amino acids. Germline V lookup: CDR1 SGHNT, CDR2 YENEEA. CDR3 protein: CASSDRERVDGYTF. The CDR3 bases are TGTGCCAGCAGTGATAGGGAGCGGGTAGACGGCTACACCTTC. The entire variable domain, with the rest obtained from reference TRBV11-3 and TRBJ1-2, is as follows: EAGVVQSPRYKIIEKKQPVAFWCNPISGHNTLYWYLQNLGQGPELLIRYENEEAVDDSQLPKDRFSAERLKGVDSTLKIQPAELGDSAVYLCASSDRERVDGYTFGSGTRLTVV.

V and J are TRBV23-1 and TRBJ1-2; maybe TRBD1 (6 bases). TRBV23-1 is filed as an ORF, its function uncertain. This CDR3 comprises 16 residues. Deletions cut 1 base from V and 4 bases from J, with 16 bases between. The CDR3 DNA follows: TGCGCCAGCAGTCAATTACCGGGACAAGGTTCCTATGGCTACACCTTC. Its translation is CASSQLPGQGSYGYTF.

The rearrangement uses TRBV7-2 and TRBJ2-1, with D possibly TRBD2 on 7 matching bases. Looked up from germline, CDR1 is SGHTA and CDR2 is FQGNSA. V dropped 5 bases and J dropped 9 bases, with 20 bases sitting between them. This CDR3 comprises 15 residues. The CDR3 reads CASSPNLSGGPEQFF. DNA for the CDR3: TGTGCCAGCAGCCCGAACCTTTCCGGGGGGCCTGAGCAGTTCTTC.

The J gene is TRBJ1-1, the V gene TRBV3-1 (or the pseudogene TRBV3-2); D gene ambiguous. Looked up from germline, CDR1 is LGHDT and CDR2 is YNNKEL (reference sequence). Trimming pared 0 bases from V and 11 bases from J, leaving 10 bases between. This CDR3 contains 12 residues. This CDR3 is CASSQDRRNAFF. The CDR3 coding sequence is TGTGCCAGCAGCCAAGATCGGCGGAACGCTTTCTTT.